The 16 T cell receptor beta chains below all came from one sample that was sequenced in a study of graft-versus-host responses after intestinal transplantation. TCRdb keeps only in-frame clones here, not all; method: immunoSEQ multiplex PCR. Among over 75,000 clones listed, 86% were seen once. The sample in question was PBMCs, obtained 255 days after intestinal transplant. The receptor source for this set is a human patient who received an intestinal transplant, so some T cells may come from the graft donor.

This chain uses TRBV19 with TRBJ1-2, with D possibly matching TRBD1 (6 bases). The germline gives CDR1 LNHDA, CDR2 SQIVND (reference sequence). Between the trimmed V and J ends, which lost 4 bases and 4 bases, there was a span of 13 bases. This CDR3 is built from 14 residues. In nucleotides, the CDR3 is TGTGCCAGTAGTACCGGACAGCCCACCTATGGCTACACCTTC. Translating gives CASSTGQPTYGYTF.

This rearrangement joins TRBV2 to TRBJ2-1; 12 bases align to TRBD2. CDR1 and CDR2 (germline): SNHLY, FYNNEI. CDR3 size: 15 residues. V lost 5 bases, J lost 8 bases, and 7 bases stayed unmatched. CDR3 sequence (DNA): TGTGCCAGCAGTCCCCGGACTAGCGGGACACATGAGCAGTTCTTC. Protein: CASSPRTSGTHEQFF. Complete variable domain (other parts from reference TRBV2 and TRBJ2-1): EPEVTQTPSHQVTQMGQEVILRCVPISNHLYFYWYRQILGQKVEFLVSFYNNEISEKSEIFDDQFSVERPDGSNFTLKIRSTKLEDSAMYFCASSPRTSGTHEQFFGPGTRLTVL.

This clone was counted once. This chain connects TRBV5-1 to TRBJ2-1; TRBD2 aligns across 9 bases. Trimming took 4 bases from V and 6 from J; bases not matched to a gene: 8. The CDR3 is 15 amino acids. Germline assignment: CDR1 SGHRS and CDR2 YFSETQ. CDR3 nucleotide sequence: TGCGCCAGCAGCCCCCTCGGACTAGCGACCAATGAGCAGTTCTTC. This gives the protein CASSPLGLATNEQFF.

This chain links TRBV7-9 with TRBJ1-1; TRBD1 matches at 7 bases. The germline CDR1 and CDR2 sequences are SEHNR and FQNEAQ (reference sequence). V lost 6 bases to trimming and J lost 4 bases; unmatched junction nucleotides: 5. The CDR3 is made up of 13 amino acids. The chain's CDR3 is CASSLTGITEAFF. The CDR3 nucleotides are TGTGCCAGCAGTTTGACAGGGATCACTGAAGCTTTCTTT.

Written as DNA, the CDR3 is TGTGCCTGGAGTGAGACACCGAACACTGAAGCTTTCTTT. Protein product: CAWSETPNTEAFF. The rearrangement links TRBV30 to TRBJ1-1; D is ambiguous. This CDR3 region has 13 residues. Trimming took 1 base from V and 1 from J, leaving 7 bases between them. The germline V gene has CDR1 GTSNPN and CDR2 SVGIG (reference sequence).

This clone appeared a few times. V and J are TRBV5-5 and TRBJ2-7; 7 positions match TRBD1. V shed 4 bases, J shed 1 base, and the junction held 2 bases outside the gene matches. The CDR3 length is 13 residues. CDR1 SGHKS and CDR2 YYEKEE come from the germline V gene (reference sequence). The CDR3 DNA reads as TGTGCCAGCAGCGTCAGGGGGTCCTACGAGCAGTACGTC. Translation: CASSVRGSYEQYV.

The J gene is TRBJ1-5, the V gene TRBV6-6; D is uncertain. In germline, CDR1 is MNHNY, CDR2 SVGAGI (reference sequence). The CDR3 totals 15 residues. V lost 5 bases and J 10 bases, leaving 21 bases between the germline ends. In nucleotides, the CDR3 is TGTGCCAGCAGTCGCCCGACCGTACAGATCAGCCCCCAGCATTTT. Translated, it gives CASSRPTVQISPQHF.

The rearrangement links TRBV6-5 to TRBJ2-5, with TRBD1 as a possible D gene (6 bases). Germline loops: CDR1 MNHEY, CDR2 SVGAGI. V was clipped by 9 bases and J by 1 base, with 12 bases between them. The CDR3 totals 13 residues. CDR3 bases: TGTGCCAGTTCACAGGGTACCCAAGAGACCCAGTACTTC. This translates into CASSQGTQETQYF.

This chain connects TRBV9 to TRBJ1-3; no clear D. The V end lost 0 bases, the J end lost 0 bases, and 13 bases lay between the germline ends. This CDR3 has 17 residues. Germline V gives CDR1 SGDLS, CDR2 YYNGEE. The CDR3 region has the DNA TGTGCCAGCAGCGTAGAGGCCGGACGACGCTCTGGAAACACCATATATTTT. Its protein product is CASSVEAGRRSGNTIYF.

The V gene is TRBV7-9, the J gene TRBJ2-1; TRBD1 agrees at 10 bases. The junction had 4 bases not matched to a gene; V was cut back by 5 bases and J by 0 bases. CDR1 is SEHNR and CDR2 is FQNEAQ in the germline V gene (reference sequence). The length of the CDR3 is 16 residues. The CDR3 loop reads CASSARQGASYNEQFF. The DNA of the CDR3 is TGTGCCAGCAGCGCAAGACAGGGGGCCTCCTACAATGAGCAGTTCTTC.

As concerns this clone: The same CDR3 arises from other DNA sequences in this sample as well. The chain employs TRBV2 and TRBJ2-7; unclear D gene. CDR3 length: 10 residues. The V end was cut by 5 bases, the J end by 2 bases, with 1 base between. Germline V gene sequence: CDR1 SNHLY, CDR2 FYNNEI. For the CDR3, the DNA is TGTGCCAGCAGTACCTACGAGCAGTACGTC. Translated, it gives CASSTYEQYV.

The chain employs TRBV4-1 and TRBJ1-5, with unresolved D. The germline CDR1 and CDR2 sequences are MGHRA and YSYEKL. V lost 0 bases to trimming and J lost 0 bases, with 6 bases between them. The CDR3 length is 15 residues. This CDR3 reads CASSQDKSSNQPQHF. CDR3 coding DNA: TGCGCCAGCAGCCAAGATAAGAGTAGCAATCAGCCCCAGCATTTT.

The rearrangement links TRBV7-6 to TRBJ1-5; the match to TRBD1 covers 11 bases. The germline gives CDR1 SGHVS, CDR2 FNYEAQ. This CDR3 contains 15 residues. Losses at the gene ends were 5 bases for V and 2 bases for J; bases not matched to a gene: 2. The CDR3 coding sequence is TGTGCCAGCAGCAGGGGACAGGGGGGCAATCAGCCCCAGCATTTT. As protein: CASSRGQGGNQPQHF.

This clone was counted a single time. V and J are TRBV9 and TRBJ2-7, with a tentative D call TRBD2 (6 bases). The CDR3 has 14 amino acids. Germline V gene data show CDR1 as SGDLS and CDR2 as YYNGEE. Trimming cost V 3 bases and J 2 bases, with 12 bases left between them. The CDR3: CASSEGDSAYEQYF. DNA of the CDR3: TGTGCCAGCAGCGAAGGGGACTCGGCCTACGAGCAGTACTTC. Based on the CDR3 plus reference TRBV9 and TRBJ2-7, the full variable domain is DSGVTQTPKHLITATGQRVTLRCSPRSGDLSVYWYQQSLDQGLQFLIQYYNGEERAKGNILERFSAQQFPDLHSELNLSSLELGDSALYFCASSEGDSAYEQYFGPGTRLTVT.

A note on this clone: Different DNA sequences within this sample yield the same CDR3. The chain uses TRBV9 and TRBJ2-2; 8 nucleotides match TRBD1. The germline CDR1 and CDR2 sequences are SGDLS and YYNGEE. The CDR3 has 14 amino acids. V lost 6 bases to trimming and J lost 6 bases; unmatched junction nucleotides: 7. The CDR3 protein is CASNGQGVAGELFF. The CDR3 bases are TGTGCCAGCAATGGACAGGGCGTCGCCGGGGAGCTGTTTTTT.

The gene calls are TRBV6-1 and TRBJ1-1; tentative D call: TRBD1 (6 bases). There are 13 residues in the CDR3. Trimming shortened V by 1 base and J by 7 bases, and 10 bases separated the two germline ends. Germline-derived CDR1 and CDR2 are MNHNS and SASEGT. The chain's CDR3 is CASSEVWTVEAFF. The CDR3 region has the DNA TGTGCCAGCAGTGAAGTATGGACAGTTGAAGCTTTCTTT.